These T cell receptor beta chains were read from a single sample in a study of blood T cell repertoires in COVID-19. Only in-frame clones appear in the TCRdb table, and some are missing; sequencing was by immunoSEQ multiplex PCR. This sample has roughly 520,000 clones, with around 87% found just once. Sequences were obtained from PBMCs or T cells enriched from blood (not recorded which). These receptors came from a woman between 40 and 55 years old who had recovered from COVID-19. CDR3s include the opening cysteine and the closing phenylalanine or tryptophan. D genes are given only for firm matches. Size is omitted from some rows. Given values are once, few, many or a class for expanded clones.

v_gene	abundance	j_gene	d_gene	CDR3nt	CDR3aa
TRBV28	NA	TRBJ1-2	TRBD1	TGTGCCAGCAGTCTGGACAGGGACCCCTATGGCTACACCTTC	CASSLDRDPYGYTF
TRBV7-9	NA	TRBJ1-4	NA	TGTGCCAGCAGCTTGGCAGGGGACGAAAAACTGTTTTTT	CASSLAGDEKLFF
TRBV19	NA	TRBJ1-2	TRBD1	TGTGCCAGTTCCGATCGTAGACAGGGTCCCTATGGCTACACCTTC	CASSDRRQGPYGYTF
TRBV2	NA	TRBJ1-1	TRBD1	TGTGCCAGCGAAGACAGGGGCGGCACTGAAGCTTTCTTT	CASEDRGGTEAFF
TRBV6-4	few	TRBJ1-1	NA	TGTGCCAGCAGTCCCGGAGCGGGGAACCCTGAAGCTTTCTTT	CASSPGAGNPEAFF
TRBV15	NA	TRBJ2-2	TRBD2	TGTGCCACCAGCAGAGAGATTTGGCGGGGGAGAGGCGGGGAGCTGTTTTTT	CATSREIWRGRGGELFF
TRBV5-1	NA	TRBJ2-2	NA	TGCGCCAGCAAAACTTCACAGGTCCCCGGGGAGCTGTTTTTT	CASKTSQVPGELFF
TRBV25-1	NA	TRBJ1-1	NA	TGTGCCAGCAGCTTACTCGACAGTACCACTGAAGCTTTCTTT	CASSLLDSTTEAFF
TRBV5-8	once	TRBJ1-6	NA	TGTGCCAGCAGCCCGCAGGTTAATTCACCCCTCCACTTT	CASSPQVNSPLHF
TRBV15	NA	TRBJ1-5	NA	TGTGCCACCAGCAGAGATCCGAGTCAGCCCCAGCATTTT	CATSRDPSQPQHF
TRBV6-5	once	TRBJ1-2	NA	TGTGCCAGCAGCCTTTATACTTCTGGGCTTGGCTACACCTTC	CASSLYTSGLGYTF
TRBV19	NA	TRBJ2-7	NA	TGTGCCAGTAGTATAGATCCTGCCTACGAGCAGTACTTC	CASSIDPAYEQYF
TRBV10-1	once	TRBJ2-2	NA	TGCGCCAGCAGTGAGGTTCGCACCGGGGAGCTGTTTTTT	CASSEVRTGELFF
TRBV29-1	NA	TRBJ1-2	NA	TGCAGCGTTGTGGCCGGGGGTGGTGACGGCTACACCTTC	CSVVAGGGDGYTF
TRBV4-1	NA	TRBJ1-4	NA	TGCGCCAGCAGCCAATACGAAAACAGCAAACTGTTTTTT	CASSQYENSKLFF
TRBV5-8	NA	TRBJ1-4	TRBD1	TGTGCCAGCAGCGCGGGACAGGACCAACATGAAAAACTGTTTTTT	CASSAGQDQHEKLFF
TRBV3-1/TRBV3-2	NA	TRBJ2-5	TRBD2	TGTGCCAGCAGCCAACCCCCAGCGGGGGAAGAGACCCAGTACTTC	CASSQPPAGEETQYF
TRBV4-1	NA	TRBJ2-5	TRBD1	TGCGCCAGCGGAATCGGGACAGAAGAGACCCAGTACTTC	CASGIGTEETQYF
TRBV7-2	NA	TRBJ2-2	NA	TGTGCCAGCAGCTTAACCCCGACAGACACCGGGGAGCTGTTTTTT	CASSLTPTDTGELFF
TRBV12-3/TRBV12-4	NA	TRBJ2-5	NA	TGTGCCAGCATGGGGGGGCCGGAGACCCAGTACTTC	CASMGGPETQYF
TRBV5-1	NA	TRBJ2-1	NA	TGCGCCAGCAGCTTGGGAGGACTTAACAATGAGCAGTTCTTC	CASSLGGLNNEQFF
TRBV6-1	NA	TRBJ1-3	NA	TGTGCCAGCAGTGTGTCCTACCGGAGCTCTGGAAACACCATATATTTT	CASSVSYRSSGNTIYF
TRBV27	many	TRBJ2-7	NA	TGTGCCAGCAGTTTAGCTGTTCAGGGACTCTACGAGCAGTACTTC	CASSLAVQGLYEQYF
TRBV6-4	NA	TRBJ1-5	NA	TGTGCCACCCCTAGGGGGAGGGCCTATCAGCCCCAGCATTTT	CATPRGRAYQPQHF
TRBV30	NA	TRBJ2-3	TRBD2	TGTGCCTGGAGTGCCTCAGGACTAGCGGGAGTGGGGCCCACAGATACGCAGTATTTT	CAWSASGLAGVGPTDTQYF
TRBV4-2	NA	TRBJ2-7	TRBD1	TGTGCCAGCAGCCAATATTCACAGGGGCTAGGAGAGCAGTACTTC	CASSQYSQGLGEQYF
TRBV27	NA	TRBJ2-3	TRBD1	TGTGCCAGCAGTACCCCAGGGGGTCCGGGAGATACGCAGTATTTT	CASSTPGGPGDTQYF
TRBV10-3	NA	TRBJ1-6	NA	TGTGCCATCAGTGAGTCTGGCGGAGATTTTTCCCTCCACTTT	CAISESGGDFSLHF
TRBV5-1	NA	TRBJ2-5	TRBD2	TGCGCCAGCAGCTTGGCCAACCTAGCGGGACCCCAAGAGACCCAGTACTTC	CASSLANLAGPQETQYF
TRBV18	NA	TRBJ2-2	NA	TGTGCCAGCTCACGGAGGACAGTAAACACCGGGGAGCTGTTTTTT	CASSRRTVNTGELFF
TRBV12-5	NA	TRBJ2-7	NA	TGTGCTAGTGGTTTCACAGCCTACTACGAGCAGTACTTC	CASGFTAYYEQYF
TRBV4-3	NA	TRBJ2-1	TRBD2	TGCGCCAGCAGCCAGGGACTAGCGGGCTACAATGAGCAGTTCTTC	CASSQGLAGYNEQFF
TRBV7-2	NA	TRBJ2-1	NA	TGTGCCAGCAGCTTAGATTTTGAGCGGCGCCAGCGGCAGTTCTTC	CASSLDFERRQRQFF
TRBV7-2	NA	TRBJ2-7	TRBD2	TGTGCCAGCAGCGTGGGACTAGCGTCCACCTACGAGCAGTACTTC	CASSVGLASTYEQYF
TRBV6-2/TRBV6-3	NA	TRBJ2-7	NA	TGTGCCAGCAGCCCCCAGGGGCGGCCCTACGAGCAGTACTTC	CASSPQGRPYEQYF
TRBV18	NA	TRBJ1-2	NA	TGTGCCAGCTCACCAGTTTTACCCGCGGACTATGGCTACACCTTC	CASSPVLPADYGYTF
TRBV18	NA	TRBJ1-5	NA	TGTGCCAGCTCACCATACCTGGCCAGCCCCCGAGAGGCCCAGCATTTT	CASSPYLASPREAQHF
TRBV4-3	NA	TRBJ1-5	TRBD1	TGCGCCAGCAGCTACGACAGGGATAGCAATCAGCCCCAGCATTTT	CASSYDRDSNQPQHF
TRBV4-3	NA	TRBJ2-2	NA	TGCGCCAGCAGCCTCACCGACCCCCCGACTAGATGGGACACCGGGGAGCTGTTTTTT	CASSLTDPPTRWDTGELFF
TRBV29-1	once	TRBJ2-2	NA	TGCAGCGTTGATCCCAGGGCTGACACCGGGGAGCTGTTTTTT	CSVDPRADTGELFF
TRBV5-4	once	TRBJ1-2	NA	TGTGCCAGCAGCTCGCCCCCCCGGGGCTATGGCTACACCTTC	CASSSPPRGYGYTF
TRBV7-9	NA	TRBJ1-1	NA	TGTGCCAGCAGCTTTTCGAGACACCTTGCAGGGGAAGCTTTCTTT	CASSFSRHLAGEAFF
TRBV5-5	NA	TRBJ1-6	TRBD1	TGTGCCAGCAGCTCGTACACCGGGACAGGAGATTCACCCCTCCACTTT	CASSSYTGTGDSPLHF
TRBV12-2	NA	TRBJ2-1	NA	TGTGCAAGTCGCTCCCCCGGGACTAAGCATTACAATGAGCAGTTCTTC	CASRSPGTKHYNEQFF
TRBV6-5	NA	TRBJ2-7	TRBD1	TGTGCCAGCAGCCCCGGGGACAGGGGACATTACGAGCAGTACTTC	CASSPGDRGHYEQYF
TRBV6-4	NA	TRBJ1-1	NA	TGTGCCAGCAGACCTTCTTCAGGGTGGCGAGGCACTGAAGCTTTCTTT	CASRPSSGWRGTEAFF
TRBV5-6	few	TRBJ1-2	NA	TGTGCCAGCCGCTCTGAAGGGGAAGGTGATGGCTACACCTTC	CASRSEGEGDGYTF
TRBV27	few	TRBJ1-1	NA	TGTGCCAGCAGATACCAGGGGCGGATGACTGAAGCTTTCTTT	CASRYQGRMTEAFF
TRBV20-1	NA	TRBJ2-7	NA	TGCAGTGCTAGTTCCTCGTCCGGGATCATCTCTCACGAGCAGTACTTC	CSASSSSGIISHEQYF
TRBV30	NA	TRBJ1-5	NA	TGTGCCTGGAGGGACCAGGGAATCGACAATCAGCCCCAGCATTTT	CAWRDQGIDNQPQHF